These 8 T cell receptor beta chains share one sample of origin, sequenced in a study of pediatric ulcerative colitis. During colonoscopy, one to two rectal pinch biopsies were collected. TCRdb's copy holds only in-frame clones and misses some; the assay was immunoSEQ multiplex PCR. The table shows some 24,000 clones, with over 55% occurring only once. Sequenced sample: gut tissue. The receptors originated from a boy aged 5-17 years with severe ulcerative colitis.

The gene calls are TRBV7-8 and TRBJ2-7; TRBD2 aligns across 11 bases. V was pared by 5 bases and J by 7 bases, with 7 bases of the junction left unmatched. Germline loops: CDR1 SGHVS, CDR2 FQNEAQ. The CDR3 has 14 residues. The CDR3 nucleotides read TGTGCCAGCAGCATTCTAGCGGGGGGAAGGGAGCAGTACTTC. Its translation is CASSILAGGREQYF.

The rearrangement uses TRBV4-1 and TRBJ2-7, with 7 nucleotides matching TRBD1. Germline lookup yields CDR1 MGHRA and CDR2 YSYEKL. V lost 1 base and J lost 1; bases outside the gene matches: 7. The CDR3 runs to 16 residues. The CDR3 protein is CASSQALGQASYEQYF. The CDR3 bases are TGCGCCAGCAGCCAAGCGCTCGGACAGGCGTCCTACGAGCAGTACTTC.

CDR3 residues: CASSHRGGTGVEQYF. CDR3 DNA: TGTGCCAGCAGCCACAGGGGCGGGACAGGAGTCGAGCAGTACTTC. The rearrangement links TRBV6-5 to TRBJ2-7; TRBD1 aligns across 8 bases. This CDR3 is 15 amino acids long. Trimming at V came to 6 bases and at J to 6 bases, leaving 13 bases not matched to a gene. Germline lookup yields CDR1 MNHEY and CDR2 SVGAGI.

The chain couples TRBV18 to TRBJ2-2; D is unresolved. V gave up 2 bases and J gave up 4 bases, with 14 bases separating them. This CDR3 has 16 amino acids. Germline assignment: CDR1 KGHSH and CDR2 LQKENI. The DNA of the CDR3 is TGTGCCAGCTCACCAGCCTCCCCGTGGAGCACCGGGGAGCTGTTTTTT. This codes for CASSPASPWSTGELFF.

The chain links TRBV6-5 to TRBJ1-1, with D possibly being TRBD1 (5 bases). The germline CDR1 and CDR2 sequences are MNHEY and SVGAGI. The CDR3 totals 14 residues. The germline V and J ends were trimmed by 2 bases and 1 base, with 8 bases remaining between them. The CDR3 bases are TGTGCCAGCAGTTACCCGGGACGGAACACTGAAGCTTTCTTT. Protein product: CASSYPGRNTEAFF.

This chain's CDR3 is CASSYSTQHNEQFF. The CDR3, as DNA: TGTGCCAGCAGTTACTCGACACAACACAATGAGCAGTTCTTC. The J gene is TRBJ2-1, the V gene TRBV6-5; D unresolved. The V gene lost 0 bases and the J gene lost 5 bases, with 8 bases spanning the gap. Germline CDR1 reads MNHEY; CDR2 reads SVGAGI. The CDR3 spans 14 residues.

There are a few counts of this clone. This rearrangement joins TRBV5-1 to TRBJ2-3, with 7 bases fitting TRBD1. Unmatched junction bases numbered 9, after V lost 5 bases and J lost 0 bases. Germline V CDR1 and CDR2: SGHRS, YFSETQ. The CDR3 has 16 residues. The CDR3 is CASSSTRGKSTDTQYF. CDR3 in DNA: TGCGCCAGCAGTTCGACCAGGGGGAAGAGCACAGATACGCAGTATTTT.

About this clone itself: At one of its ends the junction is not consistent with the germline gene, which may arise from a read error. The chain is built from TRBV6-5 and TRBJ1-2; D remains ambiguous. The CDR3 is 13 residues long. Germline V gene sequence: CDR1 MNHEY, CDR2 SVGAGI. The CDR3 spells CASSPRGTYGCTF. In DNA, the CDR3 is TGTGCCAGCAGTCCGAGAGGAACCTATGGCTGCACCTTC.